This T cell receptor (beta chain) originates from a study of blood T cell repertoires in COVID-19 (dated by TCRdb to about 2020). About the full investigation: Samples from collaborators originated in the United States, Italy and Spain and spanned both the acute and convalescent phases of COVID-19. The material from the prospective study consisted of cDNA or gDNA derived from T cells, B-cell-depleted T cells, or PBMCs. Subjects who had been exposed to COVID-19, were actively infected with it, or had recovered from it provided the deeply sampled blood TCRbeta repertoires that made up the dataset. A freely available public database, intended as a resource for researchers studying the immune response to SARS-CoV-2, is where the repertoires were released. Samples came from the ongoing ImmuneRACE study (first 160 participants) plus 1,254 subjects from 6 global collaborators. Nearly every sample came with metadata listing a de-identified subject ID, COVID-19 status, age in years and sex. Where HLA class I and class II types were available, the types were taken from metadata supplied by the sample provider, not from assay-based typing. Study-level results and caveats: Clinical and demographic metadata were provided uncurated, with the amount varying by source and participant.

Details on this clone: Its cognate antigen has yet to be identified. Within one base of it there is no much larger clone, and no base qualities were kept.

Ends trimmed: V by 6 bases, J by 8 bases; bases unmatched to a gene: 8. The germline V gene (reference sequence) supplies CDR1 LNHDA and CDR2 SQIVND. The CDR3 numbers 14 residues from cysteine through phenylalanine. Only CDR3 DNA is held: 42 bases, read in frame from base 1. Each collaborating institution followed its own protocols to collect whole blood in K2EDTA tubes. For TCRbeta analysis, collaborator samples were shipped as frozen whole blood, as isolated PBMCs, or as DNA extracted from either sample type. TCRbeta CDR3 regions were amplified from genomic DNA by means of the immunoSEQ Assay, a bias-controlled multiplex PCR. The original pipeline was this. The number of nucleated cells in each sample was estimated by amplification of reference gene primers within the assay. To quantify the absolute abundance of each unique TCRbeta CDR3 rearrangement, sequence reads were collapsed and filtered. For each sample, productive Simpson clonality was calculated as the square root of Simpson's diversity index across productive rearrangements. TCRdb provides this immuneACCESS table in a form limited to in-frame rearrangements. Some clones are lacking; in checked studies, under half of them reflect an unresolved V gene, and why the rest are absent is not known. The V and J calls and the clone size are those of that table, but D and trimming were determined from the DNA. The sample table records 100,000 to 150,000 clones; approximately 83% of these occur just once. Together, the top ten hold approximately 6.6% of the sample.

This TCR derives from a man of 80 years or more with active or convalescent COVID-19. The specimen sequenced was peripheral blood. The V gene is TRBV19 and the J gene is TRBJ1-4, and 8 junctional nucleotides match TRBD1. At the DNA level, the sequence is TGTGCCAGTAGCCCCCGGACAGGGCGAGAAAAACTGTTTTTT. The translation is CASSPRTGREKLFF.